These 15 T cell receptor beta chains came from one sample sequenced in a study of shared clonotypes between healthy human individuals. Clones were sequenced by immunoSEQ multiplex PCR, and TCRdb holds only the in-frame ones, with some missing. The table records 1,500,000 or so clones, 98% of them present only once. Sample: naive CD4+ T cells sorted from blood. Stated subset: CD45RA+ positively selected. The receptors come from a man aged 25 to 45 in good health.

The gene calls are TRBV5-1 and TRBJ2-3, with 9 bases that match TRBD1. CDR1 and CDR2 (germline): SGHRS, YFSETQ. V trimming: 2 bases; J trimming: 2 bases; junction bases outside the gene matches: 9. CDR3 length: 17 residues. CDR3 in DNA: TGCGCCAGCAGCTTCCTTGGACAGGGGTTAAACACAGATACGCAGTATTTT. Protein: CASSFLGQGLNTDTQYF.

The chain's CDR3 is CSVRGLAVLEQFF. CDR3 coding DNA: TGCAGCGTCCGGGGACTAGCGGTCCTCGAGCAGTTCTTC. This chain uses TRBV29-1 with TRBJ2-1; 11 nucleotides match TRBD2. With V trimmed by 6 bases and J by 10 bases, 8 bases remained unmatched. CDR1 is SQVTM, CDR2 ANQGSEA, per germline. There are 13 residues in the CDR3.

The genes are TRBV18 and TRBJ2-7, with 8 bases aligning to TRBD1. Per the germline V gene, CDR1 is KGHSH and CDR2 is LQKENI. V dropped 0 bases and J dropped 1; count of bases not matched to a gene: 11. The CDR3 runs 18 residues. The CDR3 spells CASSPPRAGGDGSYEQYF. Here the CDR3 DNA reads TGTGCCAGCTCACCACCGAGGGCAGGGGGCGACGGGTCCTACGAGCAGTACTTC.

This chain links TRBV19 with TRBJ2-1, with 8 bases aligning to TRBD1. The CDR3 length is 17 residues. V was pared by 9 bases and J by 3 bases, with 16 bases of the junction left unmatched. Germline V lookup: CDR1 LNHDA, CDR2 SQIVND (reference sequence). The chain's CDR3 is CASRRSTGQASYNEQFF. CDR3 DNA sequence: TGTGCCAGCCGTCGCTCCACGGGACAGGCAAGCTACAATGAGCAGTTCTTC. Together with reference TRBV19 and TRBJ2-1, the CDR3 gives the full variable domain: DGGITQSPKYLFRKEGQNVTLSCEQNLNHDAMYWYRQDPGQGLRLIYYSQIVNDFQKGDIAEGYSVSREKKESFPLTVTSAQKNPTAFYLCASRRSTGQASYNEQFFGPGTRLTVL.

The V and J genes are TRBV21-1 and TRBJ2-5; TRBD1, the table's D call, lacks a check against the DNA. TRBV21-1 is deemed a pseudogene. The CDR3 has 17 residues. This CDR3 reads CASSGSRLRGLIETQYF. The CDR3 coding sequence is TGTGCCAGCAGCGGATCCAGGTTGAGGGGGCTTATAGAGACCCAGTACTTC.

The genes are TRBV11-2 and TRBJ1-1; 9 nucleotides line up with TRBD1. The germline V gene has CDR1 SGHAT and CDR2 FQNNGV. The length of the CDR3 is 15 residues. With V trimmed by 5 bases and J by 4 bases, 8 bases remained unmatched. The CDR3 bases are TGTGCCAGCAGCGTAGGGACAGGGTATGGCACTGAAGCTTTCTTT. Its protein is CASSVGTGYGTEAFF.

This clone was seen a single time. The rearrangement joins TRBV10-3 to TRBJ2-7; TRBD1 matches 8 bases. With V trimmed by 5 bases and J by 3 bases, 6 bases remained unmatched. CDR3 length: 14 residues. Germline CDR1 reads ENHRY; CDR2 reads SYGVKD. CDR3 protein: CAISPDRGGYEQYF. CDR3 nucleotides: TGTGCCATCAGTCCAGACAGGGGAGGCTACGAGCAGTACTTC.

As regards this clone: A read error may account for a junction end that differs from germline. This chain links TRBV7-7 with TRBJ2-7, with 7 positions matching TRBD1. Germline lookup yields CDR1 SSHAT and CDR2 FNYEAQ (reference sequence). This CDR3 is 13 amino acids long. The CDR3 sequence: CASSRDRVHEQYF. CDR3 sequence (DNA): TGTGCTAGCAGCCGGGACAGAGTCCACGAGCAGTACTTC.

This chain connects TRBV6-4 to TRBJ2-7, with TRBD2 identical over 15 bases. The junction had 8 bases not matched to a gene; V was cut back by 11 bases and J by 3 bases. CDR3 length: 15 residues. Per the germline V gene, CDR1 is MRHNA and CDR2 is SNTAGT. The CDR3 region has the DNA TGTGCCCGCGGACTAGCGGGAGGGGTGGACTACGAGCAGTACTTC. As protein: CARGLAGGVDYEQYF.

This rearrangement joins TRBV5-1 to TRBJ2-1; 11 nucleotides line up with TRBD2. CDR1 SGHRS and CDR2 YFSETQ come from the germline V gene. Losses at the gene ends were 0 bases for V and 6 bases for J; bases not matched to a gene: 8. CDR3 length: 17 residues. The DNA for the CDR3 is TGCGCCAGCAGCTTGGGACTAGCGGGAAGAGAACGCAATGAGCAGTTCTTC. Protein: CASSLGLAGRERNEQFF. The full variable domain, with the rest looked up from reference TRBV5-1 and TRBJ2-1, is KAGVTQTPRYLIKTRGQQVTLSCSPISGHRSVSWYQQTPGQGLQFLFEYFSETQRNKGNFPGRFSGRQFSNSRSEMNVSTLELGDSALYLCASSLGLAGRERNEQFFGPGTRLTVL.

The CDR3 DNA is TGCGCCAGCAGCTTGGCCGGCGGACTCAGATCCTACGAGCAGTACTTC. It specifies CASSLAGGLRSYEQYF. The genes are TRBV5-1 and TRBJ2-7, with D tentatively TRBD2 (5 bases). Germline V gene lookup returns CDR1 SGHRS and CDR2 YFSETQ. This CDR3 comprises 16 residues. The V and J ends lost 0 bases and 1 base respectively, with 14 bases between them.

The rearrangement uses TRBV5-8 and TRBJ2-7; D gene uncertain. The ends were cut back, 0 bases at V and 5 bases at J, with 3 bases in the middle. The CDR3 has 11 amino acids. Looked up from germline, CDR1 is SGHTS and CDR2 is YDEGEE. The CDR3 sequence: CASSLEDEQYF. The CDR3 coding sequence is TGTGCCAGCAGCTTGGAAGACGAGCAGTACTTC.

Concerning this clone itself: Within the sample, other DNA sequences also encode this same CDR3. V usage is TRBV19 and J usage is TRBJ2-5, with D unresolved. In germline, CDR1 is LNHDA, CDR2 SQIVND (reference sequence). Trimming removed 1 base at V and 5 bases at J, with 5 bases between. The CDR3 contains 12 residues. CDR3 nucleotides: TGTGCCAGTAGTATAGGAGGCGAGACCCAGTACTTC. Translated: CASSIGGETQYF.

Notes on this clone: Other nucleotide sequences in the sample specify the same CDR3. The chain employs TRBV6-1 and TRBJ2-7, with D hard to call. Germline CDR1 MNHNS, CDR2 SASEGT. Trimming took off 3 bases at V and 4 bases at J, with 1 base between the two ends. This CDR3 is 10 amino acids long. The CDR3 loop is CASSEYEQYF. The CDR3 DNA sequence: TGTGCCAGCAGTGAGTACGAGCAGTACTTC.

This chain uses TRBV5-4 with TRBJ2-5, with 11 bases that match TRBD2. There are 18 residues in the CDR3. Germline trimming cut 4 bases from V and 0 bases from J; bases unmatched to any gene: 11. Germline CDR1 reads SGHNT; CDR2 reads YYREEE (reference sequence). The CDR3 reads CASSPGTSGSLYQETQYF. The DNA of the CDR3 is TGTGCCAGCAGCCCCGGTACTAGCGGGAGCCTATACCAAGAGACCCAGTACTTC.